A selection of T cell receptor beta chains follows, all from one sample in a study of blood T cell repertoires in COVID-19. Data came from immunoSEQ multiplex PCR; TCRdb stores just in-frame clones and leaves some out. The sample gives around 180,000 clones, roughly 88% of which show up once; more than 8% is in the top ten. The sequenced sample consisted of peripheral blood. These receptors all come from a woman aged 80 or over with acute or convalescent COVID-19. Both conserved end residues are part of each CDR3. D genes are given only for firm matches.

TRBJ1-6,TRBV15,14,.,CATTEVSYNSPLHF
TRBJ1-2,TRBV20-1,13,.,CSASGGENYGYTF
TRBJ1-1,TRBV6-5,14,.,CASTPGGADTEAFF
TRBJ1-5,TRBV19,17,TRBD1,CASRSGGGEGSNQPQHF
TRBJ1-2,TRBV5-1,15,TRBD1,CASSLAGGFNYGYTF
TRBJ2-3,TRBV24-1,13,.,CATGRTGADTQYF
TRBJ2-5,TRBV7-3,15,.,CASSPSRGPVETQYF
TRBJ2-7,TRBV11-2,13,.,CASSLGGSYEQYF
TRBJ2-5,TRBV5-1,16,.,CASTRGRSGLGETQYF
TRBJ2-3,TRBV19,16,.,CASSPRTGVSTDTQYF
TRBJ1-1,TRBV19,15,.,CASSFRPRGNTEAFF
TRBJ2-3,TRBV30,17,TRBD2,CAWTPTSGSTSTDTQYF
TRBJ1-5,TRBV9,15,TRBD1,CASSNTGDSNQPQHF